The 13 T cell receptor beta chains below were found in one sample sequenced in a study of response to subunit inactivated influenza vaccine (dated by TCRdb to between 2018 and 2020). The library relied on RT-PCR. Sequencing used an Illumina HiSeq 2500. In-frame beta chains were kept once TCRdb had trimmed the public reads at Q25 with fastp and called clones with MiXCR. Every distinct CDR3 protein forms one entry, paired with its most common genes and DNA. The sample profile shows 550,000 to 800,000 distinct CDR3 sequences; more than 11% of them were found once. The biggest ten clones account for around 6.5% of the sample. The sample here was PBMCs from blood, taken around 14 days before vaccination. Receptors originate from a middle-aged man who received an inactivated influenza vaccine. Donor details come from another sample of the same person, matched by shared clones.

This clonotype has only a few counts. The rearrangement links TRBV19 to TRBJ2-5; 7 bases match TRBD1. V dropped 4 bases and J dropped 3; count of bases not matched to a gene: 11. Germline loops: CDR1 LNHDA, CDR2 SQIVND (reference sequence). The CDR3 is 16 residues long. The CDR3: CASSNRAGGYKETQYF. CDR3 coding DNA: TGTGCCAGTAGTAATCGGGCAGGGGGATACAAAGAGACCCAGTACTTC.

This clonotype has just a few counts. The genes are TRBV11-2 and TRBJ2-7, with TRBD2 matching 11 bases. This CDR3 has 15 amino acids. V dropped 6 bases and J dropped 7; count of bases not matched to a gene: 11. Germline CDR1 reads SGHAT; CDR2 reads FQNNGV. CDR3 residues: CASSPTSGGPLEQYF. As DNA, the CDR3 is TGTGCCAGCAGTCCAACTAGCGGGGGTCCCCTGGAGCAGTACTTC.

The V call is TRBV20-1, the J call TRBJ2-1; 12 bases are a match to TRBD2. The CDR3 consists of 17 residues. V trimming: 1 base; J trimming: 9 bases; junction bases outside the gene matches: 13. CDR1 and CDR2 from the germline V gene are DFQATT and SNEGSKA (reference sequence). The DNA for the CDR3 is TGCAGTGCTAGAGGAGGACTAGCGGGGTCCTATTACCCTGAGCAGTTCTTC. Translated: CSARGGLAGSYYPEQFF.

V usage is TRBV20-1 and J usage is TRBJ2-5; 9 bases match TRBD2. The CDR3 totals 15 residues. V lost 5 bases, J lost 4 bases, and 11 bases stayed unmatched. The germline gives CDR1 DFQATT, CDR2 SNEGSKA (reference sequence). CDR3 amino acids: CSAHPGTSLGETQYF. CDR3 nucleotides: TGCAGTGCTCACCCCGGGACTAGCTTAGGAGAGACCCAGTACTTC.

This chain joins TRBV3-1 and TRBJ1-5, with TRBD1 matching 11 bases. The CDR3 is 16 amino acids. Germline V gene data show CDR1 as LGHDT and CDR2 as YNNKEL (reference sequence). V lost 5 bases to trimming and J lost 4 bases; unmatched junction nucleotides: 7. DNA of the CDR3: TGTGCCAGCAGCGCCGGACAGGGGGCAGGAAATCAGCCCCAGCATTTT. This sequence encodes CASSAGQGAGNQPQHF.

This clonotype came up many times. The genes are TRBV6-1 and TRBJ1-6, with D maybe TRBD1 (6 bases). CDR3 length: 13 residues. Trimming shortened V by 7 bases and J by 6 bases, and 10 bases separated the two germline ends. CDR1 MNHNS and CDR2 SASEGT come from the germline V gene. CDR3 loop: CASTQDSNSPLHF. The CDR3 DNA reads as TGTGCCAGCACCCAGGACAGTAATTCACCCCTCCACTTT.

This sequence joins TRBV30 and TRBJ2-7, with a tentative D call TRBD1 (6 bases). From germline, CDR1 is GTSNPN and CDR2 SVGIG (reference sequence). V was trimmed by 1 base and J by 7 bases, leaving 14 bases between them. The CDR3 runs 13 residues. CDR3 loop: CAWSATGTTEQYF. Written as DNA, the CDR3 is TGTGCCTGGAGTGCGACAGGTACTACGGAGCAGTACTTC.

The J gene is TRBJ2-1, the V gene TRBV7-9, with 7 positions matching TRBD2. The CDR3 sequence is 15 residues long. Germline loops: CDR1 SEHNR, CDR2 FQNEAQ (reference sequence). The junction had 13 bases not matched to a gene; V was cut back by 6 bases and J by 8 bases. The CDR3 is CASRLGGSGNDEQFF. The CDR3 coding sequence is TGTGCCAGCAGACTCGGGGGGAGCGGGAATGATGAGCAGTTCTTC.

The chain uses TRBV15 and TRBJ2-4, with TRBD1 matching over 7 bases. Germline CDR1 is LNHNV and CDR2 is YYDKDF (reference sequence). There are 16 residues in the CDR3. V was pared by 2 bases and J by 0 bases, with 4 bases of the junction left unmatched. Here the CDR3 DNA reads TGTGCCACCAGCAGATATGGGACAGTAGCCAAAAACATTCAGTACTTC. Protein: CATSRYGTVAKNIQYF.

The chain uses TRBV12-3 or TRBV12-4 and TRBJ2-1; D possibly uses TRBD1 or TRBD2 (5 bases each). The V end was cut by 8 bases, the J end by 6 bases, with 17 bases between. This CDR3 is 14 amino acids long. This chain's CDR3 is CASATMGRVNEQFF. The CDR3, as DNA: TGTGCCAGCGCTACCATGGGACGAGTCAATGAGCAGTTCTTC.

This clonotype has just a few counts. This rearrangement joins TRBV11-2 to TRBJ2-2; TRBD1 matches 9 bases. V lost 5 bases, J lost 3 bases, and 7 bases stayed unmatched. The CDR3 totals 16 residues. Germline CDR1 and CDR2: SGHAT and FQNNGV. This chain's CDR3 is CASSATGGADTGELFF. Written as DNA, the CDR3 is TGTGCCAGCAGCGCAACAGGGGGCGCGGACACCGGGGAGCTGTTTTTT.

DNA of the CDR3: TGTGCCAGCAGCTTAGGCGGACAGGGGGGAAACTATGGCTACACCTTC. Amino acid sequence: CASSLGGQGGNYGYTF. V and J are TRBV7-2 and TRBJ1-2; 10 nucleotides align to TRBD1. The CDR3 contains 16 residues. Unmatched junction bases numbered 4, after V lost 1 base and J lost 2 bases. Germline assignment: CDR1 SGHTA and CDR2 FQGNSA.

This clonotype occurred many times. The rearrangement joins TRBV5-1 to TRBJ2-1; unclear D gene. Germline V gene data show CDR1 as SGHRS and CDR2 as YFSETQ. The CDR3 consists of 11 residues. The V gene lost 3 bases and the J gene lost 8 bases, with 6 bases spanning the gap. This chain's CDR3 is CASSSPYEQFF. DNA for the CDR3: TGCGCCAGCAGCTCGCCTTATGAGCAGTTCTTC.